The next 21 T cell receptor beta chains were all read from a single sample in a study of CD8+ T cells in alopecia areata. Researchers sorted CD4+ cells into CD25+CD127- cells for roughly 5 patients. cDNA prepared by RNA extraction and subsequent reverse transcription served as the template for sequencing. Measured with immunoSEQ multiplex PCR; TCRdb has only the in-frame clones, and not every one. The data contain 35,000 to 45,000 clones, roughly half of them singletons. Sequenced sample: CD4+ Tregs sorted from blood. Receptors originate from a human donor with alopecia areata.

This clone has only a few counts. This sequence joins TRBV5-1 and TRBJ2-7, with D uncertain. This CDR3 is 16 amino acids long. Trimming shortened V by 4 bases and J by 4 bases, and 21 bases separated the two germline ends. Germline lookup yields CDR1 SGHRS and CDR2 YFSETQ. The CDR3 loop is CASSLRGERLDYEQYF. CDR3 in DNA: TGCGCCAGCAGCCTACGTGGAGAAAGGTTAGATTACGAGCAGTACTTC.

The chain carries TRBV9 and TRBJ1-3, with unresolved D. CDR3 length: 15 residues. Between the trimmed V and J ends, which lost 0 bases and 1 base, there was a span of 8 bases. The V gene's germline CDR1 is SGDLS and CDR2 YYNGEE. CDR3 protein: CASSVDPRSGNTIYF. The DNA for the CDR3 is TGTGCCAGCAGCGTAGACCCCCGGTCTGGAAACACCATATATTTT.

By share, this clone ranks as medium-sized. The J gene is TRBJ2-3, the V gene TRBV7-2; 10 nucleotides match TRBD1. Losses at the gene ends were 5 bases for V and 1 base for J; bases not matched to a gene: 3. CDR3 length: 15 amino acids. Germline V gene sequence: CDR1 SGHTA, CDR2 FQGNSA. CDR3 protein: CASSRGQGGTDTQYF. CDR3 DNA sequence: TGTGCCAGCAGCCGCGGACAGGGGGGCACAGATACGCAGTATTTT.

The J gene is TRBJ1-1, the V gene TRBV30, with D unclear. Germline V lookup: CDR1 GTSNPN, CDR2 SVGIG (reference sequence). Between the trimmed V and J ends, which lost 3 bases and 0 bases, there was a span of 5 bases. CDR3 length equals 12 residues. CDR3 nucleotides: TGTGCCTGGAGGGGTCTGAACACTGAAGCTTTCTTT. Its translation is CAWRGLNTEAFF. The full variable domain, rest sourced from reference TRBV30 and TRBJ1-1, is SQTIHQWPATLVQPVGSPLSLECTVEGTSNPNLYWYRQAAGRGLQLLFYSVGIGQISSEVPQNLSASRPQDRQFILSSKKLLLSDSGFYLCAWRGLNTEAFFGQGTRLTVV.

This clone was counted a few times. The V call is TRBV7-3, the J call TRBJ2-5; 14 bases are a match to TRBD2. This CDR3 is 16 amino acids long. With 5 bases clipped from V and 1 base from J, the junction kept 3 bases outside the gene matches. Germline V CDR1 and CDR2: SGHTA, FQGTGA. The DNA for the CDR3 is TGTGCCAGCAGCCTTGGACTAGCGGGGGGCCAAGAGACCCAGTACTTC. It is translated as CASSLGLAGGQETQYF.

This chain links TRBV18 with TRBJ2-5; D gene uncertain. The J call may be in error: the DNA end matches TRBJ2-7 better. Germline V gene lookup returns CDR1 KGHSH and CDR2 LQKENI. This CDR3 has 12 residues. DNA for the CDR3: TGTGCCAGCTCACCACAGACCTACGAGCAGTACTTC. Encoded protein: CASSPQTYEQYF.

The chain uses TRBV5-4 and TRBJ2-1, with D unclear. Germline CDR1 SGHNT, CDR2 YYREEE (reference sequence). The V end was cut by 5 bases, the J end by 0 bases, with 9 bases between. CDR3 length: 14 residues. CDR3 in DNA: TGTGCCAGCAGGAGGAAAAGCTCCTACAATGAGCAGTTCTTC. Its protein is CASRRKSSYNEQFF.

The V and J genes are TRBV4-2 and TRBJ2-2; D is unclear. The CDR3 contains 11 residues. The V gene lost 4 bases and the J gene lost 7 bases, with 4 bases spanning the gap. The germline CDR1 and CDR2 sequences are LGHNA and YNFKEQ. This chain's CDR3 is CASSLSGELFF. CDR3 in DNA: TGTGCCAGCAGCCTAAGCGGGGAGCTGTTTTTT.

The genes are TRBV9 and TRBJ2-7; TRBD2 might be the D (5 bases). Between the trimmed V and J ends, which lost 2 bases and 1 base, there was a span of 13 bases. The germline CDR1 and CDR2 sequences are SGDLS and YYNGEE. This CDR3 contains 15 residues. This chain's CDR3 is CASSVDPTISYEQYF. Written as DNA, the CDR3 is TGTGCCAGCAGCGTCGACCCGACTATTTCCTACGAGCAGTACTTC.

This clone was counted only a few times. The chain is built from TRBV4-3 and TRBJ2-7; D is perhaps TRBD2 (5 bases). Germline CDR1 and CDR2: LGHNA and YSLEER. Trimming stripped 4 bases from V and 5 bases from J, with 18 bases between. This CDR3 contains 15 residues. In nucleotides, the CDR3 is TGCGCCAGCAGCCGAGGGTCCAGTGGCCTGGACGAGCAGTACTTC. The encoded protein is CASSRGSSGLDEQYF.

The gene calls are TRBV7-3 and TRBJ2-5, with D perhaps TRBD1 or TRBD2 (7 bases each). The V end was cut by 5 bases, the J end by 2 bases, with 15 bases between. The germline CDR1 and CDR2 sequences are SGHTA and FQGTGA. CDR3 length equals 15 residues. This CDR3 is CASSPQGGTQETQYF. The CDR3 DNA reads TGTGCCAGCAGCCCCCAGGGGGGGACGCAAGAGACCCAGTACTTC.

This chain connects TRBV5-6 to TRBJ1-1, with D tentatively TRBD1 (6 bases). V was clipped by 4 bases and J by 4 bases, with 14 bases between them. The germline gives CDR1 SGHDT, CDR2 YYEEEE. This CDR3 spans 14 amino acids. CDR3 region: CASSPRGSATEAFF. Written as DNA, the CDR3 is TGTGCCAGCAGCCCCAGGGGCTCAGCCACTGAAGCTTTCTTT.

The gene calls are TRBV7-8 and TRBJ2-4; TRBD2 aligns across 15 bases. Germline V gene data show CDR1 as SGHVS and CDR2 as FQNEAQ. The CDR3 consists of 22 residues. Losses at the gene ends were 5 bases for V and 0 bases for J; bases not matched to a gene: 17. The CDR3 here is CASSALADGLAGGILAKNIQYF. CDR3 bases: TGTGCCAGCAGCGCCCTTGCGGATGGACTAGCGGGGGGGATTCTAGCCAAAAACATTCAGTACTTC.

The chain uses TRBV6-1 and TRBJ1-5, with no clear D. The CDR3 is made up of 12 amino acids. The V gene lost 10 bases and the J gene lost 6 bases, with 13 bases spanning the gap. Germline V gives CDR1 MNHNS, CDR2 SASEGT. The CDR3 reads CATKAEGQPQHF. Written as DNA, the CDR3 is TGTGCCACCAAGGCAGAGGGTCAGCCCCAGCATTTT.

This rearrangement joins TRBV5-1 to TRBJ2-2, with D hard to call. Looked up from germline, CDR1 is SGHRS and CDR2 is YFSETQ. CDR3 size: 15 residues. Trimming pared 0 bases from V and 6 bases from J, leaving 12 bases between. CDR3 loop: CASSLDLGVAGELFF. CDR3 coding DNA: TGCGCCAGCAGCTTGGATCTAGGAGTGGCCGGGGAGCTGTTTTTT.

CDR3 sequence (DNA): TGCGCCAGCAGCTCGGGACAGGGCGTCAATCAGCCCCAGCATTTT. Protein: CASSSGQGVNQPQHF. The chain couples TRBV5-1 to TRBJ1-5; TRBD1 agrees at 9 bases. This CDR3 contains 15 residues. Trimming took 3 bases from V and 3 from J; bases not matched to a gene: 4. Germline-derived CDR1 and CDR2 are SGHRS and YFSETQ.

CDR3 nucleotide sequence: TGTGCCAGCAGCCAATTCGGGGGGGGCTCCGCGTCTACTGAGCAGTTCTTC. Its translation is CASSQFGGGSASTEQFF. V and J are TRBV4-2 and TRBJ2-1; 8 bases are a match to TRBD2. Trimming removed 2 bases from V and 9 bases from J; junction bases left unmatched: 15. The CDR3 has 17 residues. Germline assignment: CDR1 LGHNA and CDR2 YNFKEQ.

This clone appeared a few times. In DNA form, the CDR3 reads TGTGCCAGCAGCTTCTTTCGGCCTAGCTACAATGAGCAGTTCTTC. Its protein product is CASSFFRPSYNEQFF. The chain joins TRBV7-2 to TRBJ2-1; D is unresolved. Trimming shortened V by 3 bases and J by 3 bases, and 12 bases separated the two germline ends. Germline CDR1 SGHTA, CDR2 FQGNSA. The CDR3 spans 15 residues.

The chain couples TRBV10-3 to TRBJ1-1; 9 nucleotides line up with TRBD1. CDR1 ENHRY and CDR2 SYGVKD come from the germline V gene. The CDR3 runs 13 residues. J lost 5 bases, V lost 7 bases, and 5 bases had no gene match. Here the CDR3 DNA reads TGTGCCATCAAAGGGACAGGGCGTACTGAAGCTTTCTTT. Protein: CAIKGTGRTEAFF.

V is TRBV5-1 and J is TRBJ2-1; 12 nucleotides line up with TRBD2. Germline lookup yields CDR1 SGHRS and CDR2 YFSETQ. The CDR3 sequence is 16 residues long. The V gene end was trimmed by 4 bases and the J gene end by 6 bases; junction bases not matched to a gene: 8. The CDR3: CASSPNLAGGGNEQFF. CDR3 DNA sequence: TGCGCCAGCAGCCCAAACCTAGCGGGAGGGGGCAATGAGCAGTTCTTC.

The chain joins TRBV7-8 to TRBJ2-7, with 8 bases that match TRBD1. Looked up from germline, CDR1 is SGHVS and CDR2 is FQNEAQ. This CDR3 has 13 residues. V lost 1 base to trimming and J lost 7 bases; unmatched junction nucleotides: 3. The CDR3 sequence: CASSLGQGREQYF. DNA for the CDR3: TGTGCCAGCAGCTTAGGACAGGGGAGAGAGCAGTACTTC.